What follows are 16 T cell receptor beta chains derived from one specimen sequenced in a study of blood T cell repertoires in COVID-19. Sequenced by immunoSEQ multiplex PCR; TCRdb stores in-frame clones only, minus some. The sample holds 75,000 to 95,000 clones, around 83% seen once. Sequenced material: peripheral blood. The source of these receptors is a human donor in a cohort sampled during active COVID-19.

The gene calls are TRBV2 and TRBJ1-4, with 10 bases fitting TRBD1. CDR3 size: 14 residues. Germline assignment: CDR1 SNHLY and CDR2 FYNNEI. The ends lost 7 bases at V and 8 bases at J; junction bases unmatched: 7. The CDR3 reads CASKTGTGDEKLFF. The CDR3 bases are TGTGCCAGCAAGACCGGGACAGGGGACGAAAAACTGTTTTTT.

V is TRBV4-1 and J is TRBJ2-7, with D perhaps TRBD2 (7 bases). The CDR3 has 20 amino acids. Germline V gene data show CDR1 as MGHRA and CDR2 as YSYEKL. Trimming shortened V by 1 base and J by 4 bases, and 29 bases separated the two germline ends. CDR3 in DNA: TGCGCCAGCAGCCAAGGGGTCATCCAATCTGGGGGGGGCGCAAGGTACGAGCAGTACTTC. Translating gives CASSQGVIQSGGGARYEQYF.

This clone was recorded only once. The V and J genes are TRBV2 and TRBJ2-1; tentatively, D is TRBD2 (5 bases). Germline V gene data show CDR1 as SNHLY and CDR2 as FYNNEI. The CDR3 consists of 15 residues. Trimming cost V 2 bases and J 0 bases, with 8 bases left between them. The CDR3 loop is CASSETAASYNEQFF. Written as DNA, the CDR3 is TGTGCCAGCAGTGAAACAGCGGCCTCCTACAATGAGCAGTTCTTC.

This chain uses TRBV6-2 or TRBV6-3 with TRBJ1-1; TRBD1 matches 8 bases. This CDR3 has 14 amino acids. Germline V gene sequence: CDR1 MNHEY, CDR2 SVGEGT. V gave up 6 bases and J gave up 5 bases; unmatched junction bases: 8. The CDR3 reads CASSQQGGWTEAFF. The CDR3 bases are TGTGCCAGCAGCCAACAGGGGGGTTGGACTGAAGCTTTCTTT.

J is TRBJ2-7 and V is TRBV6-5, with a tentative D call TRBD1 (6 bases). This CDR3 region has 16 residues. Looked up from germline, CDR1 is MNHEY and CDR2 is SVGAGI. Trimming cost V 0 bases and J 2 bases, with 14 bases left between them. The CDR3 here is CASSYSLQGPTYEQYF. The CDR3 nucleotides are TGTGCCAGCAGTTACTCATTACAGGGCCCCACCTACGAGCAGTACTTC.

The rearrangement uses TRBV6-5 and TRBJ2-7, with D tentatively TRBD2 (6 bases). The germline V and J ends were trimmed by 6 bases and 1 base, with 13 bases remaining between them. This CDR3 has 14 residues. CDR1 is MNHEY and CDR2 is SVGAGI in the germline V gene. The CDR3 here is CASRRDFASYEQYF. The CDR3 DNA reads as TGTGCCAGCAGACGGGACTTCGCTTCCTACGAGCAGTACTTC.

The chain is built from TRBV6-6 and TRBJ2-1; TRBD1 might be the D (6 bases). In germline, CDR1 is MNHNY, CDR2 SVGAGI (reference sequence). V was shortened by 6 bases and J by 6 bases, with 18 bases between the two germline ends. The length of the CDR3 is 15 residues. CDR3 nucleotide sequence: TGTGCCAGCAGCTTAGCTCAGGGGTTCAGCAATGAGCAGTTCTTC. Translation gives CASSLAQGFSNEQFF.

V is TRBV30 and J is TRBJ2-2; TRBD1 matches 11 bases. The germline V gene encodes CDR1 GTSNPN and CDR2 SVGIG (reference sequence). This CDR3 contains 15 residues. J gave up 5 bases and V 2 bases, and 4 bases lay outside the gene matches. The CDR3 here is CAWSLGTGGTGELFF. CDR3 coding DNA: TGTGCCTGGAGTTTAGGGACAGGGGGTACCGGGGAGCTGTTTTTT.

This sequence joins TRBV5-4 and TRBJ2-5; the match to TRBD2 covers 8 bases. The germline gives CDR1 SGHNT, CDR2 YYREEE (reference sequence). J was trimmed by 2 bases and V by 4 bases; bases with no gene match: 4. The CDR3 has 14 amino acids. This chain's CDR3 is CASSRGGLQETQYF. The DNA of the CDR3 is TGTGCCAGCAGCCGGGGGGGACTTCAAGAGACCCAGTACTTC.

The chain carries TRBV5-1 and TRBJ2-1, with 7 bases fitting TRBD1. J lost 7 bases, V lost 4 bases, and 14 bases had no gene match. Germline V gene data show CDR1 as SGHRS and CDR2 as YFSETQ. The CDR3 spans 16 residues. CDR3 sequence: CASSHSTDTTGNEQFF. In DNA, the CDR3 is TGCGCCAGCAGCCACTCCACTGACACGACAGGGAATGAGCAGTTCTTC.

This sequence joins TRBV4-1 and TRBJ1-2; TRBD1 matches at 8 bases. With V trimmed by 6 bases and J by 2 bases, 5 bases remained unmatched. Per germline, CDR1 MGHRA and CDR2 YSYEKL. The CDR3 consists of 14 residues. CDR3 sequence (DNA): TGCGCCAGCAGTCCGTACAGGGGGAACTATGGCTACACCTTC. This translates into CASSPYRGNYGYTF.

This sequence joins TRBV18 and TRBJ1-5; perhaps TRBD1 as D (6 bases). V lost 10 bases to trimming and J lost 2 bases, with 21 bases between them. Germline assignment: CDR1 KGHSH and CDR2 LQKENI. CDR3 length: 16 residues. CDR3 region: CATKGQSAGGNQPQHF. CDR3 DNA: TGTGCCACCAAGGGACAATCCGCAGGGGGCAATCAGCCCCAGCATTTT.

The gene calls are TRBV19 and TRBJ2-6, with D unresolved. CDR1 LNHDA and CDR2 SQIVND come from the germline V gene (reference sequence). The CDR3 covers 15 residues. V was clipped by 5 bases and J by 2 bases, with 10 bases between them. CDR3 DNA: TGTGCCAGTAGTGTACTGCAAACTGGGGCCAACGTCCTGACTTTC. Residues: CASSVLQTGANVLTF.

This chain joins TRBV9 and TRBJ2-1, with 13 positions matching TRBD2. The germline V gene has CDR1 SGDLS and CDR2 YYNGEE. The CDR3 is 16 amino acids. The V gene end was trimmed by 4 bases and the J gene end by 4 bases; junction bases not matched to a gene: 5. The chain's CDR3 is CASSLRTSGGYNEQFF. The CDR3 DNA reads TGTGCCAGCAGCCTTCGGACTAGCGGGGGATACAATGAGCAGTTCTTC.

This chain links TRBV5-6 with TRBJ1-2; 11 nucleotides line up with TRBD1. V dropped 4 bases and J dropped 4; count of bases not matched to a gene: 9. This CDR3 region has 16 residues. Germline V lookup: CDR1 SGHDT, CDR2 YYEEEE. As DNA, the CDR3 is TGTGCCAGCAGCGGGGGACAGGGGGGCCTGGCCTATGGCTACACCTTC. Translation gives CASSGGQGGLAYGYTF.

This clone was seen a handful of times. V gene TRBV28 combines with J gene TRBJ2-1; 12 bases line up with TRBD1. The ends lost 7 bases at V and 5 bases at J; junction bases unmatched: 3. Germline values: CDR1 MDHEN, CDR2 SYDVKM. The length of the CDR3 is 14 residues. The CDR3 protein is CASTGQGAHNEQFF. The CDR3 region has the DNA TGTGCCAGCACGGGACAGGGGGCCCACAATGAGCAGTTCTTC.